This TCR beta chain was profiled in a study of T cell responses to AZD1222 COVID-19 vaccine. The germline CDR1 and CDR2 sequences are MGHRA and YSYEKL. The CDR3 is 12 amino acids. Trimming left V 0 bases short and J 8 bases short, with 6 bases between. Some clones are missing from TCRdb's copy, which holds only in-frame ones; the method was immunoSEQ multiplex PCR. The repertoire holds more than 150,000 clones, with about 94% as singletons. This TCR was recovered from an adult in good health. The starting material was peripheral blood, obtained on day 0 of AZD1222 vaccination. The chain is built from TRBV4-1 and TRBJ2-3; D is unresolved. CDR3 protein: CASSQDFRTQYF. Written as DNA, the CDR3 is TGCGCCAGCAGCCAAGACTTCCGTACGCAGTATTTT.